Presented here are 8 T cell receptor beta chains from one specimen sequenced in a study of molecular identifiers for immune sequencing clone quantification. TCRdb analysed the PCR reads with MiXCR anew, one entry per CDR3 protein. The table has about 40,000 distinct CDR3 sequences, about 24% seen once. The sequencing input was naive CD8+ T cells from blood, with Jurkat cell RNA spiked in. Subset: FACS-sorted CD8+CD4-CCR7+CD45RA+ naive T cells. These receptors originate from a human donor in good health. Some libraries in this study had Jurkat cell RNA spiked in.

This clonotype was picked up a small number of times. The rearrangement links TRBV2 to TRBJ2-3; D is undetermined. This CDR3 contains 12 residues. Germline V CDR1 and CDR2: SNHLY, FYNNEI. V lost 7 bases, J lost 2 bases, and 7 bases lay in between. In DNA form, the CDR3 reads TGTGCCAGCATCGAATCCACAGATACGCAGTATTTT. This codes for CASIESTDTQYF.

Only one count was recorded for this clonotype. V is TRBV28 and J is TRBJ2-7; the D is unclear. This CDR3 contains 13 residues. Per the germline V gene, CDR1 is MDHEN and CDR2 is SYDVKM. V lost 6 bases and J 5 bases, leaving 14 bases between the germline ends. The CDR3 nucleotides read TGTGCCAGCAGGGAGCTTGGGCGGAACGAGCAGTACTTC. Protein: CASRELGRNEQYF.

This chain links TRBV9 with TRBJ2-1; D is unresolved. Deletions cut 3 bases from V and 5 bases from J, with 12 bases between. The CDR3 consists of 14 residues. The germline V gene encodes CDR1 SGDLS and CDR2 YYNGEE. CDR3 residues: CASSGVNRHNEQFF. The CDR3 region has the DNA TGTGCCAGCAGCGGGGTGAACAGACACAATGAGCAGTTCTTC.

There are many counts of this clonotype. The V and J genes are TRBV4-3 and TRBJ1-6; a possible D gene is TRBD1 (5 bases). Trimming removed 1 base at V and 9 bases at J, with 7 bases between. Germline V gene lookup returns CDR1 LGHNA and CDR2 YSLEER. The CDR3 covers 13 residues. The CDR3 here is CASSQVGVSPLHF. The CDR3 region has the DNA TGCGCCAGCAGCCAAGTGGGGGTTTCACCCCTCCACTTT.

Remarks on this clonotype: With a much larger clone just one base away, this may be a read error. This chain uses TRBV7-9 with TRBJ2-2; D is perhaps TRBD2 (5 bases). CDR3 length: 15 amino acids. CDR1 SEHNR and CDR2 FQNEAQ come from the germline V gene (reference sequence). CDR3 in amino acids: CASSSSLSNTGKLFF. CDR3 nucleotide sequence: TGTGCCAGCAGCTCGAGTCTATCGAACACCGGGAAGCTGTTTTTT.

This clonotype appeared a few times. The chain recombines TRBV7-9 with TRBJ2-7; 9 nucleotides line up with TRBD1. V was pared by 3 bases and J by 6 bases, with 12 bases of the junction left unmatched. The CDR3 extends over 16 amino acids. Germline CDR1 and CDR2: SEHNR and FQNEAQ (reference sequence). CDR3 sequence reads: CASSFPPGDRATEQYF. Here the CDR3 DNA reads TGTGCCAGCAGCTTCCCCCCGGGGGACAGGGCTACCGAGCAGTACTTC.

This clonotype was observed a handful of times. A much larger clone lies a single base off, so this may be a read error. The final CDR3 position lacks the conserved phenylalanine or tryptophan, pointing to a likely read error. In DNA, the CDR3 is TGCGCCAGCAGCTTGGCCTTAGGTTACGAGCAGTACTAC. Translating gives CASSLALGYEQYY. The chain has TRBV5-1 and TRBJ2-7, with no clear D. Germline loops: CDR1 SGHRS, CDR2 YFSETQ. The CDR3 is made up of 13 amino acids. V was clipped by 0 bases and J by 4 bases, with 8 bases between them.

This clonotype was observed many times. The chain combines TRBV5-1 with TRBJ2-7; D unresolved. CDR3 length equals 13 residues. Trimming left V 4 bases short and J 2 bases short, with 10 bases between. CDR1 is SGHRS, CDR2 YFSETQ, per germline. CDR3 DNA: TGCGCCAGCAGCCCGGACGAAACCTACGAGCAGTACTTC. This encodes CASSPDETYEQYF.